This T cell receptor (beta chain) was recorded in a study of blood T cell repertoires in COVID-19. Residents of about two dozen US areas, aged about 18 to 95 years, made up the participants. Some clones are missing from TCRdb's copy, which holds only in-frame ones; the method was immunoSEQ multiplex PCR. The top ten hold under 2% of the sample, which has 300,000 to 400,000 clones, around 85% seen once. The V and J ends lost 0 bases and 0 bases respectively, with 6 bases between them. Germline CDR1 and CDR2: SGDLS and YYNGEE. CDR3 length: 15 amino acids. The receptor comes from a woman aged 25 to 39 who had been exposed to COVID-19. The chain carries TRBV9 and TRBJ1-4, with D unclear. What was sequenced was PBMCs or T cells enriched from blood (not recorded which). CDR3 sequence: CASSVGVATNEKLFF. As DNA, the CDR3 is TGTGCCAGCAGCGTAGGCGTCGCAACTAATGAAAAACTGTTTTTT.